Listed here are 29 T cell receptor beta chains from one sample, sequenced in a study of Ad26.COV2.S vaccination and SARS-CoV-2 variants. Treatment described: 19 received Ad26.COV2.S at low or high dose, single or two shots; 5 received placebo; per-sample allocation not given. The samples were gathered on day 63 after the first injection of vaccine or placebo. Assay used: immunoSEQ multiplex PCR; TCRdb lists only in-frame clones, some missing. The sample lists about 390,000 clones; about 85% were seen once. The sequencing used peripheral blood, collected in a trial of Ad26.COV2.S vaccine versus placebo. The receptors stem from a person aged 18-65 years who received the Ad26.COV2.S COVID-19 vaccine or a placebo.

The genes are TRBV7-9 and TRBJ1-3; D is possibly TRBD1 (5 bases). V was clipped by 10 bases and J by 4 bases, with 23 bases between them. Germline lookup yields CDR1 SEHNR and CDR2 FQNEAQ (reference sequence). This CDR3 contains 16 residues. The CDR3 nucleotides read TGTGCCATCAGGGCTGATCGCCTTGCTTCGGGAAACACCATATATTTT. It yields the protein CAIRADRLASGNTIYF.

The chain has TRBV9 and TRBJ1-1; a weak D match, TRBD1 (6 bases). The germline CDR1 and CDR2 sequences are SGDLS and YYNGEE. This CDR3 is 15 amino acids long. The V end lost 0 bases, the J end lost 4 bases, and 13 bases lay between the germline ends. CDR3 sequence: CASSVEGGLTTEAFF. In DNA form, the CDR3 reads TGTGCCAGCAGCGTAGAAGGGGGGCTGACCACTGAAGCTTTCTTT.

The V call is TRBV5-4, the J call TRBJ1-2; 8 bases are a match to TRBD1. Trimming cost V 1 base and J 4 bases; bases outside gene matches: 6. Per the germline V gene, CDR1 is SGHNT and CDR2 is YYREEE (reference sequence). The CDR3 is 15 amino acids. The DNA of the CDR3 is TGTGCCAGCAGCTTGAGCCAGGGGGCGCGCTATGGCTACACCTTC. It specifies CASSLSQGARYGYTF.

This chain joins TRBV13 and TRBJ2-1; 10 bases are a match to TRBD2. The V gene end was trimmed by 5 bases and the J gene end by 8 bases; junction bases not matched to a gene: 15. The V gene's germline CDR1 is PRHDT and CDR2 FYEKMQ (reference sequence). The CDR3 length is 17 residues. The CDR3 loop is CASSNGVSGGYWDEQFF. Here the CDR3 DNA reads TGTGCCAGCAGCAACGGGGTTAGCGGGGGGTACTGGGATGAGCAGTTCTTC.

The chain is built from TRBV25-1 and TRBJ1-3; weak D call: TRBD1 (6 bases). Germline CDR1 is MGHDK and CDR2 is SYGVNS. The ends were cut back, 1 base at V and 7 bases at J, with 23 bases in the middle. This CDR3 is built from 18 residues. CDR3: CASSESGGGTVALNTIYF. The CDR3 region has the DNA TGTGCCAGCAGTGAATCCGGGGGCGGGACGGTTGCGTTGAACACCATATATTTT.

V is TRBV5-4 and J is TRBJ2-7, with D tentatively TRBD2 (7 bases). V lost 0 bases to trimming and J lost 5 bases, with 15 bases between them. Germline V gene data show CDR1 as SGHNT and CDR2 as YYREEE (reference sequence). This CDR3 is built from 15 residues. CDR3 coding DNA: TGTGCCAGCAGCTTGGTTCTTACAGGGAGGGACGAGCAGTACTTC. Translation gives CASSLVLTGRDEQYF.

The V and J genes are TRBV18 and TRBJ1-1; the D is unclear. Germline CDR1 KGHSH, CDR2 LQKENI. The CDR3 runs 14 residues. The V end was cut by 6 bases, the J end by 1 base, with 12 bases between. CDR3 sequence reads: CASSPWTGNTEAFF. As DNA, the CDR3 is TGTGCCAGCTCCCCTTGGACGGGGAACACTGAAGCTTTCTTT.

The CDR3 here is CSAVTENSNYGYTF. CDR3 bases: TGCAGCGCGGTGACGGAAAATTCTAACTATGGCTACACCTTC. V and J are TRBV29-1 and TRBJ1-2; D is unresolved. The CDR3 runs to 14 residues. The germline gives CDR1 SQVTM, CDR2 ANQGSEA. V was cut by 7 bases and J by 0 bases, with 15 bases left in between.

J is TRBJ1-4 and V is TRBV3-1 (or the pseudogene TRBV3-2); D is possibly TRBD1 (5 bases). Trimming took 1 base from V and 7 from J, leaving 10 bases between them. This CDR3 region has 14 residues. Germline V CDR1 and CDR2: LGHDT, YNNKEL (reference sequence). The chain's CDR3 is CASSQGVQAEKLFF. CDR3 in DNA: TGTGCCAGCAGCCAAGGGGTACAGGCTGAAAAACTGTTTTTT.

CDR3 nucleotide sequence: TGTGCCAGCAGCCCGACTCCGGACAGGTTCTACGAGCAGTACTTC. Its protein product is CASSPTPDRFYEQYF. The chain recombines TRBV3-1 (or the pseudogene TRBV3-2) with TRBJ2-7, with 7 bases lining up with TRBD1. The CDR3 length is 15 residues. V lost 4 bases and J lost 3; bases outside the gene matches: 9. CDR1 and CDR2 (germline): LGHDT, YNNKEL (reference sequence).

The rearrangement uses TRBV4-1 and TRBJ1-1, with D perhaps TRBD1 (5 bases). CDR3 length equals 13 residues. Germline assignment: CDR1 MGHRA and CDR2 YSYEKL. Trimming pared 4 bases from V and 5 bases from J, leaving 11 bases between. The CDR3 DNA is TGCGCCAGCAGCCTAACGGGGGTAACTGAAGCTTTCTTT. As protein: CASSLTGVTEAFF.

This clone was detected a few times. The chain uses TRBV11-2 and TRBJ2-2, with 9 positions matching TRBD2. V was clipped by 5 bases and J by 2 bases; unmatched bases: 9. The CDR3 is 17 residues long. Per germline, CDR1 SGHAT and CDR2 FQNNGV. The CDR3 nucleotides read TGTGCCAGCAGCCCCACAATAGCGGGGGTAAACACCGGGGAGCTGTTTTTT. Translated: CASSPTIAGVNTGELFF.

The V call is TRBV7-2, the J call TRBJ2-1; no firm D call. The CDR3 is 14 amino acids. Germline-derived CDR1 and CDR2 are SGHTA and FQGNSA. The V end was cut by 9 bases, the J end by 8 bases, with 20 bases between. The CDR3, as DNA: TGTGCCAGTAAACAAGGACCTGCGAGCGATGAGCAGTTCTTC. It is translated as CASKQGPASDEQFF.

The rearrangement uses TRBV7-6 and TRBJ1-2, with TRBD1 identical over 8 bases. The junction had 8 bases not matched to a gene; V was cut back by 6 bases and J by 8 bases. CDR3 length: 13 residues. From germline, CDR1 is SGHVS and CDR2 FNYEAQ. The CDR3 sequence: CASSSGQGGGYTF. CDR3 in DNA: TGTGCCAGCAGTTCCGGACAGGGAGGCGGCTACACCTTC.

The sample holds one count of this clone. The J gene is TRBJ2-3, the V gene TRBV7-9; D perhaps matches TRBD1 (5 bases). V lost 4 bases and J lost 5, with 13 bases in between. This CDR3 is built from 14 residues. From germline, CDR1 is SEHNR and CDR2 FQNEAQ (reference sequence). In DNA, the CDR3 is TGTGCCAGCAGCTGGGGCGGCTTTGGAGATACGCAGTATTTT. It is translated as CASSWGGFGDTQYF.

The chain carries TRBV18 and TRBJ2-7; TRBD1 is a possible D gene (5 bases). The germline V gene encodes CDR1 KGHSH and CDR2 LQKENI. The CDR3 is 14 amino acids. V was clipped by 6 bases and J by 6 bases, with 18 bases between them. CDR3 sequence (DNA): TGTGCCAGCTCTCCCGGACACCAATTCGGCGAGCAGTACTTC. It specifies CASSPGHQFGEQYF.

The chain uses TRBV20-1 and TRBJ2-1; D not certain. V was pared by 4 bases and J by 6 bases, with 7 bases between. CDR3 size: 11 residues. Germline V gene data show CDR1 as DFQATT and CDR2 as SNEGSKA (reference sequence). This CDR3 reads CSANIANEQFF. The DNA of the CDR3 is TGCAGTGCTAACATCGCCAATGAGCAGTTCTTC.

The chain has TRBV3-1 (or the pseudogene TRBV3-2) and TRBJ2-6, with D unresolved. The V end lost 3 bases, the J end lost 5 bases, and 8 bases lay between the germline ends. Germline CDR1 LGHDT, CDR2 YNNKEL (reference sequence). This CDR3 contains 14 residues. Here the CDR3 DNA reads TGTGCCAGCAGCCACGCCGGTTGGGCCAACGTCCTGACTTTC. Amino acids: CASSHAGWANVLTF.

The DNA of the CDR3 is TGTGCCAGTAGTATGGGGTGGAGTTCTGGGGCCAACGTCCTGACTTTC. Its translation: CASSMGWSSGANVLTF. The chain has TRBV19 and TRBJ2-6; no definite D call. The CDR3 covers 16 residues. V was pared by 3 bases and J by 1 base, with 10 bases between. The germline gives CDR1 LNHDA, CDR2 SQIVND (reference sequence).

J is TRBJ2-2 and V is TRBV5-6; perhaps TRBD2 as D (6 bases). Trimming stripped 4 bases from V and 0 bases from J, with 19 bases between. Germline V lookup: CDR1 SGHDT, CDR2 YYEEEE. The CDR3 is made up of 18 amino acids. CDR3 residues: CASSGGFRESTNTGELFF. The CDR3 DNA follows: TGTGCCAGCAGCGGGGGGTTCAGGGAATCGACGAACACCGGGGAGCTGTTTTTT.

The chain combines TRBV4-3 with TRBJ1-4; 9 bases are a match to TRBD1. The germline gives CDR1 LGHNA, CDR2 YSLEER. J lost 3 bases, V lost 4 bases, and 15 bases had no gene match. The CDR3 length is 19 residues. The CDR3 region is CASSPGQGIFFKSNEKLFF. CDR3 nucleotides: TGCGCCAGCAGCCCCGGACAGGGGATTTTTTTTAAATCTAATGAAAAACTGTTTTTT.

This chain joins TRBV3-1 (or the pseudogene TRBV3-2) and TRBJ2-5, with D possibly matching TRBD2 (6 bases). The germline CDR1 and CDR2 sequences are LGHDT and YNNKEL (reference sequence). Trimming removed 0 bases from V and 4 bases from J, with 12 bases in between. CDR3 length: 15 residues. CDR3 sequence reads: CASSQDPGDLETQYF. The CDR3 DNA is TGTGCCAGCAGCCAAGACCCCGGGGACTTAGAGACCCAGTACTTC.

This sequence joins TRBV6-5 and TRBJ2-7; perhaps TRBD2 as D (7 bases). In germline, CDR1 is MNHEY, CDR2 SVGAGI. V lost 0 bases, J lost 7 bases, and 16 bases lay in between. The CDR3 sequence is 15 residues long. The CDR3 reads CASSYSVSGGWEQYF. In DNA, the CDR3 is TGTGCCAGCAGTTACTCCGTCTCGGGGGGCTGGGAGCAGTACTTC.

The chain combines TRBV27 with TRBJ2-7, with 8 bases matching TRBD1. Germline assignment: CDR1 MNHEY and CDR2 SMNVEV (reference sequence). The V and J ends lost 8 bases and 2 bases, in that order; junction bases with no gene match: 14. There are 16 residues in the CDR3. The CDR3 spells CASGQARQGATYEQYF. DNA of the CDR3: TGTGCCAGCGGACAGGCTAGGCAGGGGGCCACCTACGAGCAGTACTTC.

This rearrangement joins TRBV13 to TRBJ1-1; D might be TRBD1 (6 bases). CDR1 PRHDT and CDR2 FYEKMQ come from the germline V gene (reference sequence). The CDR3 runs 16 residues. V was pared by 1 base and J by 1 base, with 13 bases between. The CDR3 DNA sequence: TGTGCCAGCAGCTTAGCCGGGGACACAAAGAACACTGAAGCTTTCTTT. It codes for CASSLAGDTKNTEAFF.

The chain carries TRBV7-9 and TRBJ1-4, with D maybe TRBD1 (5 bases). CDR1 and CDR2 from the germline V gene are SEHNR and FQNEAQ (reference sequence). CDR3 length: 16 residues. Trimming removed 7 bases from V and 7 bases from J, with 22 bases in between. CDR3 in amino acids: CASTIWMGGSGEKLFF. The DNA for the CDR3 is TGTGCCAGCACCATTTGGATGGGGGGAAGCGGTGAAAAACTGTTTTTT.

This clone was detected a few times. The DNA for the CDR3 is TGTGCCAGTAGTACTTCGACAGGGAAGGGCAGCAATCAGCCCCAGCATTTT. This translates into CASSTSTGKGSNQPQHF. The rearrangement uses TRBV19 and TRBJ1-5; TRBD1 agrees at 7 bases. The germline V gene has CDR1 LNHDA and CDR2 SQIVND (reference sequence). V lost 4 bases to trimming and J lost 1 base; unmatched junction nucleotides: 10. This CDR3 spans 17 amino acids.

The chain recombines TRBV7-2 with TRBJ1-4; TRBD1 matches 10 bases. From germline, CDR1 is SGHTA and CDR2 FQGNSA. The CDR3 runs 15 residues. V was clipped by 5 bases and J by 6 bases; unmatched bases: 6. Written as DNA, the CDR3 is TGTGCCAGCAGCGACCTGACAGGGGGCCATGAAAAACTGTTTTTT. Translated, it gives CASSDLTGGHEKLFF.

The chain couples TRBV6-6 to TRBJ2-1, with TRBD2 identical over 15 bases. The CDR3 spans 20 residues. V trimming: 6 bases; J trimming: 7 bases; junction bases outside the gene matches: 19. CDR1 is MNHNY and CDR2 is SVGAGI in the germline V gene (reference sequence). CDR3 coding DNA: TGTGCCAGCAGCCGCCATGGGACTAGCGGGGGGCCCACCCAATTTAATGAGCAGTTCTTC. Protein: CASSRHGTSGGPTQFNEQFF.